The clone carrying this T cell receptor beta chain was counted many times. One junction end does not reproduce the germline sequence, and a read error may be involved. The data derive from a study of neurological immune-mediated disorders. As for time point: longitudinal time-point 3. TCRdb re-derived calls from the 5' RACE reads in MiXCR, one entry per CDR3 protein. Of about 80,000 distinct CDR3 sequences in the sample, around 4.5% were seen once. The sample comprised PBMCs. The clonotype originates from an older woman with multiple sclerosis.

CDR3 residues: CSVERSARASF. CDR3 in DNA: TGCAGCGTTGAAAGGTCGGCCAGAGCAAGTTTC. V gene TRBV29-1 combines with J gene TRBJ1-2; D call uncertain. The CDR3 sequence is 11 residues long. Germline loops: CDR1 SQVTM, CDR2 ANQGSEA.